The 13 T cell receptor beta chains below all came from one sample that was sequenced in a study of blood T cell repertoires in COVID-19. Clones were read by immunoSEQ multiplex PCR, and TCRdb kept only the in-frame ones, dropping some. The sample contains about 250,000 clones, just under 85% of which appear only once. The sequenced material came from peripheral blood. The source of these receptors is a man older than 75 with acute or convalescent COVID-19.

The chain combines TRBV11-2 with TRBJ1-3; D uncertain. In germline, CDR1 is SGHAT, CDR2 FQNNGV. V lost 1 base and J 0 bases, leaving 4 bases between the germline ends. CDR3 length: 14 amino acids. The CDR3 reads CASSLGLSGNTIYF. The CDR3 DNA sequence: TGTGCCAGCAGCTTAGGGCTCTCTGGAAACACCATATATTTT.

The chain employs TRBV25-1 and TRBJ1-2; D might be TRBD1 (5 bases). From germline, CDR1 is MGHDK and CDR2 SYGVNS. The V and J ends lost 4 bases and 7 bases respectively, with 19 bases between them. This CDR3 is built from 15 residues. The CDR3 loop reads CASSVAQGPWGGYTF. As DNA, the CDR3 is TGTGCCAGCAGTGTAGCCCAGGGCCCTTGGGGTGGCTACACCTTC.

V and J are TRBV5-6 and TRBJ2-5; 12 bases align to TRBD2. The V and J ends lost 0 bases and 3 bases, in that order; junction bases with no gene match: 6. There are 17 residues in the CDR3. The germline gives CDR1 SGHDT, CDR2 YYEEEE. The CDR3 bases are TGTGCCAGCAGCTTGGGACTAGCGGGAGCAGGCGAAGAGACCCAGTACTTC. Residues: CASSLGLAGAGEETQYF. The full variable domain, with the rest looked up from reference TRBV5-6 and TRBJ2-5, is DAGVTQSPTHLIKTRGQQVTLRCSPKSGHDTVSWYQQALGQGPQFIFQYYEEEERQRGNFPDRFSGHQFPNYSSELNVNALLLGDSALYLCASSLGLAGAGEETQYFGPGTRLLVL.

V is TRBV3-1 (or the pseudogene TRBV3-2) and J is TRBJ1-6; 8 bases fit TRBD1. The CDR3 has 16 residues. After removal of 1 base from V and 7 bases from J, the junction contained 6 bases not matched to a gene. Germline lookup yields CDR1 LGHDT and CDR2 YNNKEL (reference sequence). CDR3 amino acids: CASSQGTGTMNSPLHF. The CDR3 DNA is TGTGCCAGCAGCCAAGGGACAGGGACTATGAATTCACCCCTCCACTTT.

The chain employs TRBV11-1 and TRBJ2-1; D uncertain. V lost 1 base and J 9 bases, leaving 13 bases between the germline ends. Looked up from germline, CDR1 is SGHAT and CDR2 is FQDESV (reference sequence). The CDR3 totals 14 residues. This chain's CDR3 is CASSLVGSDLEQFF. The DNA of the CDR3 is TGTGCCAGCAGCTTAGTGGGCAGTGATCTTGAGCAGTTCTTC.

V gene TRBV18 combines with J gene TRBJ2-2; 9 nucleotides match TRBD1. The CDR3 loop spans 18 amino acids. The V gene end was trimmed by 5 bases and the J gene end by 0 bases; junction bases not matched to a gene: 10. CDR1 is KGHSH, CDR2 LQKENI, per germline. The CDR3 protein is CASSIQTGGYANTGELFF. DNA for the CDR3: TGTGCCAGCTCAATTCAGACAGGGGGTTACGCGAACACCGGGGAGCTGTTTTTT.

The genes are TRBV7-3 and TRBJ2-5; 14 bases are a match to TRBD2. V shed 5 bases and J 5 bases; nucleotides not matched to a gene: 4. Germline V gives CDR1 SGHTA, CDR2 FQGTGA. The CDR3 runs 15 residues. The chain's CDR3 is CASSQGLAGVETQYF. The CDR3 DNA reads TGTGCCAGCAGCCAGGGACTAGCGGGAGTCGAGACCCAGTACTTC.

This clone was counted a single time. The rearrangement uses TRBV7-9 and TRBJ2-4, with 8 bases that match TRBD2. The V and J ends lost 3 bases and 5 bases, in that order; junction bases with no gene match: 0. CDR1 SEHNR and CDR2 FQNEAQ come from the germline V gene (reference sequence). The CDR3 runs to 13 residues. CDR3 coding DNA: TGTGCCAGCAGCTTCGGGGGGGAAAACATTCAGTACTTC. Residues: CASSFGGENIQYF. The whole variable domain, remainder taken from reference TRBV7-9 and TRBJ2-4, is DTGVSQNPRHKITKRGQNVTFRCDPISEHNRLYWYRQTLGQGPEFLTYFQNEAQLEKSRLLSDRFSAERPKGSFSTLEIQRTEQGDSAMYLCASSFGGENIQYFGAGTRLSVL.

The gene calls are TRBV18 and TRBJ1-4; tentative D call: TRBD1 (5 bases). This CDR3 has 14 residues. Between the trimmed V and J ends, which lost 5 bases and 5 bases, there was a span of 12 bases. Germline CDR1 KGHSH, CDR2 LQKENI. This chain's CDR3 is CASSFGQKNEKLFF. Here the CDR3 DNA reads TGTGCCAGCTCATTCGGACAAAAAAATGAAAAACTGTTTTTT.

The chain recombines TRBV6-5 with TRBJ1-1, with 11 bases aligning to TRBD1. This CDR3 comprises 15 residues. Germline lookup yields CDR1 MNHEY and CDR2 SVGAGI. J gave up 4 bases and V 5 bases, and 6 bases lay outside the gene matches. The CDR3 is CASSPQGTGGTEAFF. The CDR3 DNA reads as TGTGCCAGCAGTCCACAGGGGACAGGGGGCACTGAAGCTTTCTTT.

The chain employs TRBV7-3 and TRBJ2-4, with TRBD1 identical over 7 bases. The CDR3 runs to 15 residues. The V gene's germline CDR1 is SGHTA and CDR2 FQGTGA. V lost 1 base and J lost 6; bases outside the gene matches: 6. As DNA, the CDR3 is TGTGCCAGCAGCTTAAATGGGCGACAGGGAAACATTCAGTACTTC. It encodes CASSLNGRQGNIQYF.

This chain connects TRBV7-2 to TRBJ2-5; D unresolved. The CDR3 covers 12 residues. Germline values: CDR1 SGHTA, CDR2 FQGNSA. The V end lost 4 bases, the J end lost 5 bases, and 8 bases lay between the germline ends. The CDR3 sequence: CASSSSRETQYF. The CDR3 coding sequence is TGTGCCAGCAGCTCTTCGCGGGAGACCCAGTACTTC.

The chain has TRBV5-1 and TRBJ2-6, with unresolved D. The CDR3 totals 17 residues. Trimming cost V 0 bases and J 0 bases, with 10 bases left between them. Looked up from germline, CDR1 is SGHRS and CDR2 is YFSETQ. CDR3 in amino acids: CASSLALRFSGANVLTF. As DNA, the CDR3 is TGCGCCAGCAGCTTGGCCCTACGGTTCTCTGGGGCCAACGTCCTGACTTTC.